This TCR beta chain was captured by sequencing in a study of blood T cell repertoires in COVID-19. On the study more broadly: The study drew acute and convalescent COVID-19 samples from the United States, Italy and Spain. T cells, B-cell-depleted T cells, or PBMCs supplied cDNA or gDNA.

This clone was detected only once. As originally analysed: Reference gene primers were amplified, and this amplification served to estimate nucleated cell counts. Libraries were prepared by immunoSEQ multiplex PCR; TCRdb keeps only in-frame clonotypes and omits some of them. From that table come the V and J calls and clone size; the DNA was used to work out D and trimming. The data contain fewer than 85,000 clones, about 70% of them singletons. The TCR comes from a woman in her sixties or seventies with acute or convalescent COVID-19. The sequenced material came from peripheral blood.

The CDR3 DNA reads TGTGCCAGCAGCTTGACAGGGACCTACGAGCAGTACTTC. It is translated as CASSLTGTYEQYF. The rearrangement links TRBV5-6 to TRBJ2-7; possible D gene TRBD1, 6 bases. The germline V and J ends were trimmed by 1 base and 2 bases, with 7 bases remaining between them. Germline V gene lookup returns CDR1 SGHDT and CDR2 YYEEEE. The CDR3 is 13 amino acids.